This T cell receptor (beta chain) was captured in a study of STAT5B mutations in CD4+ large granular lymphocyte leukemia. Sequencing used immunoSEQ multiplex PCR; TCRdb keeps in-frame clones, though not all of them. Among some 35,000 clones listed, 88% were seen once. The sample comprised CD4+ T cells from blood buffy coats. The sequence came from a human donor in good health.

CDR3 region: CASSLGQGAHGYTF. DNA for the CDR3: TGTGCCAGCAGTCTCGGACAGGGGGCTCATGGCTACACCTTC. The V and J genes are TRBV7-6 and TRBJ1-2; 11 bases fit TRBD1. After removal of 6 bases from V and 6 bases from J, the junction contained 6 bases not matched to a gene. CDR1 and CDR2 (germline): SGHVS, FNYEAQ. The CDR3 extends over 14 amino acids.